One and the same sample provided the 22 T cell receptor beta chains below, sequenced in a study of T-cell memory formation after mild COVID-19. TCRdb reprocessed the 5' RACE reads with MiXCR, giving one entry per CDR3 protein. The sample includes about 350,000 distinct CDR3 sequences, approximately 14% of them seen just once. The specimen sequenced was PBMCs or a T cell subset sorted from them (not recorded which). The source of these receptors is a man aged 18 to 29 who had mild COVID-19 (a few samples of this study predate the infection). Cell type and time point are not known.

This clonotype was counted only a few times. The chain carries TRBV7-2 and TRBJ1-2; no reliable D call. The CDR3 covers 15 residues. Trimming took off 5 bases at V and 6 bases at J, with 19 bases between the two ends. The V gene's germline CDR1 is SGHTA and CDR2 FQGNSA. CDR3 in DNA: TGTGCCAGCAGCCTACGGGGTGTAGGGAGGAATGGCTACACCTTC. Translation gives CASSLRGVGRNGYTF.

CDR3 region: CASSPLTKYEQYF. CDR3 bases: TGCGCCAGCAGCCCGCTGACCAAATACGAGCAGTACTTC. This chain connects TRBV5-1 to TRBJ2-7, with D uncertain. The CDR3 is made up of 13 amino acids. Germline CDR1 reads SGHRS; CDR2 reads YFSETQ. V was trimmed by 4 bases and J by 4 bases, leaving 12 bases between them.

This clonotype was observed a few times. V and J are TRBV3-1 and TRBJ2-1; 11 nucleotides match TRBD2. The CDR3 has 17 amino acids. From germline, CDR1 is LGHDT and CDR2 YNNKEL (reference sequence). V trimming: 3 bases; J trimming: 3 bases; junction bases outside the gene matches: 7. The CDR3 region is CASSQILAGGIYNEQFF. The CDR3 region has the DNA TGTGCCAGCAGCCAGATCCTAGCGGGGGGAATCTACAATGAGCAGTTCTTC.

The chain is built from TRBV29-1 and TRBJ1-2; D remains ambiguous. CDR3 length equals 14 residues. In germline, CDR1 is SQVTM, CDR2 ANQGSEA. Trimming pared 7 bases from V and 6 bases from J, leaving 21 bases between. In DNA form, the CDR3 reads TGCAGCGCCACGAGCCCCGAGTTAGGCGATGGCTACACCTTC. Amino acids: CSATSPELGDGYTF. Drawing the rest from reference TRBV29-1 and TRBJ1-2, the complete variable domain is SAVISQKPSRDICQRGTSLTIQCQVDSQVTMMFWYRQQPGQSLTLIATANQGSEATYESGFVIDKFPISRPNLTFSTLTVSNMSPEDSSIYLCSATSPELGDGYTFGSGTRLTVV.

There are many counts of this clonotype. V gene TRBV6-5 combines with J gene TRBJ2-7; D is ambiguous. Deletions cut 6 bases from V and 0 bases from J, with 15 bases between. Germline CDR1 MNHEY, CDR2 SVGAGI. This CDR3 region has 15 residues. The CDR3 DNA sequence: TGTGCCAGCAGAACCATAGGACGGTACTCCTACGAGCAGTACTTC. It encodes CASRTIGRYSYEQYF.

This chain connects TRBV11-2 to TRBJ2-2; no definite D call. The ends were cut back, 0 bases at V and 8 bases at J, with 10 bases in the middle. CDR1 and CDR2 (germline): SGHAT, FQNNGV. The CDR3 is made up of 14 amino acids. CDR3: CASSLDVGSGELFF. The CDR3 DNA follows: TGTGCCAGCAGCTTAGATGTTGGGTCAGGGGAGCTGTTTTTT. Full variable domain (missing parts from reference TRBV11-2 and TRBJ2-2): EAGVAQSPRYKIIEKRQSVAFWCNPISGHATLYWYQQILGQGPKLLIQFQNNGVVDDSQLPKDRFSAERLKGVDSTLKIQPAKLEDSAVYLCASSLDVGSGELFFGEGSRLTVL.

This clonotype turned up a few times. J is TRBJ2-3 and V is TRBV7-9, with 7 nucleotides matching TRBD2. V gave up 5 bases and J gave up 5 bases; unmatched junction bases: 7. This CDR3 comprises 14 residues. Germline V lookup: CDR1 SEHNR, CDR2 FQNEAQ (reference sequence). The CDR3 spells CASSARLAVDTQYF. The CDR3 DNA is TGTGCCAGCAGCGCCCGACTAGCCGTAGATACGCAGTATTTT.

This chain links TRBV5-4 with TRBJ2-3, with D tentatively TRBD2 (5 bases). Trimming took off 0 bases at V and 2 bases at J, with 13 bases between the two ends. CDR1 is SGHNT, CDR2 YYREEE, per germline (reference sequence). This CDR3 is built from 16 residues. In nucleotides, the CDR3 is TGTGCCAGCAGCTTGGGTGGGAGAGGCCACACAGATACGCAGTATTTT. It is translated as CASSLGGRGHTDTQYF.

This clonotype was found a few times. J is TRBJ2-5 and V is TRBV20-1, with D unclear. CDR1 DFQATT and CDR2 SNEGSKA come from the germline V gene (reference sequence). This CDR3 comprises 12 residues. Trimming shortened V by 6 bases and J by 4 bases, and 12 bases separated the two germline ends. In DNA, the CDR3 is TGCAGTGCACCTGGTGGGCGAGAGACCCAGTACTTC. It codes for CSAPGGRETQYF.

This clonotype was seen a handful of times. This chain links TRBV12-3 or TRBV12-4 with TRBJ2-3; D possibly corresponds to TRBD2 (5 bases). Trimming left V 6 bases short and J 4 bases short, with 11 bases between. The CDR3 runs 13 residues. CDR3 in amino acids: CASSGNSADTQYF. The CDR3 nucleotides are TGTGCCAGCAGCGGTAATAGCGCAGATACGCAGTATTTT.

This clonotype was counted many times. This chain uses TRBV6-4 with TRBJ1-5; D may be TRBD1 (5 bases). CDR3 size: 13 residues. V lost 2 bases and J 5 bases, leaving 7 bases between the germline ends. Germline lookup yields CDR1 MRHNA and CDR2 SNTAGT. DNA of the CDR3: TGTGCCAGCAGTGACACGGGGGATCAGCCCCAGCATTTT. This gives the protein CASSDTGDQPQHF.

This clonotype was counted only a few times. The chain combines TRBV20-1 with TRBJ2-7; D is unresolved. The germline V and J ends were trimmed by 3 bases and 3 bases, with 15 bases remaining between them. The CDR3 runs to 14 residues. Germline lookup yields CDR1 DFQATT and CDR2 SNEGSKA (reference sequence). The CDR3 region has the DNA TGCAGTGCTAGTAGCCGAGGTCGATACTACGAGCAGTACTTC. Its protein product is CSASSRGRYYEQYF.

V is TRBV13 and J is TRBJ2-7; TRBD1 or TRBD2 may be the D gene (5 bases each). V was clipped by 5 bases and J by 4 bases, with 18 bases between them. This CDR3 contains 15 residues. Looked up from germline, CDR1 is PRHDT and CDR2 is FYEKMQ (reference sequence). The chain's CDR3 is CASSRPGQGPYEQYF. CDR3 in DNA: TGTGCCAGCAGCCGACCGGGGCAGGGACCGTACGAGCAGTACTTC.

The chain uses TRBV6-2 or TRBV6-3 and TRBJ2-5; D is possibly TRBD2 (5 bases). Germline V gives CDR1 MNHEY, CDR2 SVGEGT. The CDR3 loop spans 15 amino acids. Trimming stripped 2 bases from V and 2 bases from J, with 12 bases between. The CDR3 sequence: CASSYTLGDQETQYF. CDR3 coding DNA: TGTGCCAGCAGTTACACACTAGGTGATCAAGAGACCCAGTACTTC.

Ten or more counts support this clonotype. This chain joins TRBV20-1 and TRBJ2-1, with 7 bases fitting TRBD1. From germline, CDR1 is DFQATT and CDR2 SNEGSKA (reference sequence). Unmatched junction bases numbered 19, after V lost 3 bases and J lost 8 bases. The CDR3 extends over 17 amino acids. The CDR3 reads CSARAGMRAGGFDEQFF. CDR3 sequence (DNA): TGCAGTGCTAGGGCCGGGATGAGGGCAGGGGGATTCGATGAGCAGTTCTTC.

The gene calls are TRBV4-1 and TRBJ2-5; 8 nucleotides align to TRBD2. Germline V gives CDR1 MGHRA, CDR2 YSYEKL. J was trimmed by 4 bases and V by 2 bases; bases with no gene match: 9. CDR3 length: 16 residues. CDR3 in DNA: TGCGCCAGCAGCCAATCTGGACTAGCAGTTTCAGAGACCCAGTACTTC. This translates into CASSQSGLAVSETQYF.

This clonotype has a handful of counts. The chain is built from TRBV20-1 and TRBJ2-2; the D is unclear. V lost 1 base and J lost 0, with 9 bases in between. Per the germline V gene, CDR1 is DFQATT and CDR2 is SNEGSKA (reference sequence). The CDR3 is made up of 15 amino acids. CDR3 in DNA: TGCAGTGCTAGAGGTGACGCCACGAACACCGGGGAGCTGTTTTTT. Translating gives CSARGDATNTGELFF.

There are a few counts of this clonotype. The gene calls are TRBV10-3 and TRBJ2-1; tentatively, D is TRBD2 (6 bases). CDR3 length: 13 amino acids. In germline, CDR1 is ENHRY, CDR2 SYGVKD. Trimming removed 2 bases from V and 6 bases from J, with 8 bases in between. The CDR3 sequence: CAISEAGGNEQFF. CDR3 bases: TGTGCCATCAGTGAGGCCGGGGGCAATGAGCAGTTCTTC.

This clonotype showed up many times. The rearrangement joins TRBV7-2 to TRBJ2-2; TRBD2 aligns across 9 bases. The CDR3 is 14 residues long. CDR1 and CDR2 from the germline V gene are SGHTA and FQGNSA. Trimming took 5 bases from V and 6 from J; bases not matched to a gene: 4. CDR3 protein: CASSAGLASGELFF. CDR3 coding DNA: TGTGCCAGCAGCGCGGGACTAGCCTCCGGGGAGCTGTTTTTT.

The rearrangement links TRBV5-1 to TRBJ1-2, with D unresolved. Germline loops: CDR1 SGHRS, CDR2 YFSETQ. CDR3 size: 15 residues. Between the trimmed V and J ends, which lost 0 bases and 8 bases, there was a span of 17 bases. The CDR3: CASSLAEGGSEGYTF. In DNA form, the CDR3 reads TGCGCCAGCAGCTTGGCCGAGGGAGGATCCGAGGGCTACACCTTC. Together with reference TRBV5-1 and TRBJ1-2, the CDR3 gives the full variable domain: KAGVTQTPRYLIKTRGQQVTLSCSPISGHRSVSWYQQTPGQGLQFLFEYFSETQRNKGNFPGRFSGRQFSNSRSEMNVSTLELGDSALYLCASSLAEGGSEGYTFGSGTRLTVV.

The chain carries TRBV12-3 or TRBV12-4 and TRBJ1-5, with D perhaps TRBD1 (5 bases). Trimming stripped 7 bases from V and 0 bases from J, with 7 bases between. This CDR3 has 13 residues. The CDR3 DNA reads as TGTGCCAGCACCGACAGTAGCAATCAGCCCCAGCATTTT. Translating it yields CASTDSSNQPQHF.

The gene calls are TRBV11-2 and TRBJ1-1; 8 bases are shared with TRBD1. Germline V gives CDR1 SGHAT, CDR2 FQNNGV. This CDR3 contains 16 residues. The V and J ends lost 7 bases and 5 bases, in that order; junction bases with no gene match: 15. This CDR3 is CASTPGDRGGRTEAFF. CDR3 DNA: TGTGCCAGCACCCCCGGCGACAGGGGCGGTCGGACTGAAGCTTTCTTT.